Each of the 11 T cell receptor beta chains below was sequenced from the same sample in a study of early T cells in non-severe SARS-CoV-2 infection. TCRdb processed the 5' RACE reads anew with MiXCR; each CDR3 protein has one entry. The repertoire holds roughly 80,000 distinct CDR3 sequences, with more than 12% as singletons. Sequenced sample: whole blood. These receptors all come from an adult who was a healthcare worker with PCR-confirmed SARS-CoV-2 infection or an uninfected control (not recorded which).

This clonotype was picked up a small number of times. The V call is TRBV29-1, the J call TRBJ2-1; D is possibly TRBD2 (5 bases). Germline assignment: CDR1 SQVTM and CDR2 ANQGSEA. The CDR3 length is 16 residues. The V end was cut by 2 bases, the J end by 0 bases, with 14 bases between. The CDR3 loop is CSVEWVALSSYNEQFF. The CDR3 DNA is TGCAGCGTTGAATGGGTAGCGCTTAGCTCCTACAATGAGCAGTTCTTC.

At least ten counts were recorded for this clonotype. This chain connects TRBV12-3 or TRBV12-4 to TRBJ2-3, with 11 bases aligning to TRBD2. With V trimmed by 5 bases and J by 2 bases, 6 bases remained unmatched. The CDR3 length is 16 residues. Here the CDR3 DNA reads TGTGCCAGCAGTCTGACTAGCGGGGCGTACACAGATACGCAGTATTTT. Translating it yields CASSLTSGAYTDTQYF.

This clonotype was found many times. V gene TRBV29-1 combines with J gene TRBJ2-1, with D maybe TRBD2 (6 bases). This CDR3 comprises 15 residues. Looked up from germline, CDR1 is SQVTM and CDR2 is ANQGSEA. The V end lost 0 bases, the J end lost 5 bases, and 14 bases lay between the germline ends. CDR3 DNA: TGCAGCGTTGAAGATTTCCGGGAGCGAAACAATGAGCAGTTCTTC. Translating gives CSVEDFRERNNEQFF.

This clonotype has ten or more counts. V is TRBV5-1 and J is TRBJ1-1; D remains unclear. Germline V gene data show CDR1 as SGHRS and CDR2 as YFSETQ. Deletions cut 3 bases from V and 9 bases from J, with 9 bases between. The CDR3 has 11 residues. The CDR3 spells CASSSEEKAFF. CDR3 nucleotide sequence: TGCGCCAGCAGCTCTGAGGAGAAAGCTTTCTTT.

This clonotype appeared many times. The chain recombines TRBV3-1 with TRBJ1-6; the match to TRBD1 covers 11 bases. CDR1 is LGHDT and CDR2 is YNNKEL in the germline V gene (reference sequence). Trimming at V came to 4 bases and at J to 16 bases, leaving 12 bases not matched to a gene. This CDR3 has 15 amino acids. CDR3 coding DNA: TGTGCCAGCAGCCCCCGGACAGGGGGCGGTTCTATACTCCACTTT. Translating it yields CASSPRTGGGSILHF.

This clonotype turned up a few times. This sequence joins TRBV30 and TRBJ2-5; TRBD2 matches at 14 bases. The germline V gene encodes CDR1 GTSNPN and CDR2 SVGIG (reference sequence). V shed 1 base and J 5 bases; nucleotides not matched to a gene: 6. The length of the CDR3 is 16 residues. DNA of the CDR3: TGTGCCTGGAGTGGGGGACTAGCGGGGGCGACGGAGACCCAGTACTTC. It translates to CAWSGGLAGATETQYF.

This clonotype was observed a few times. The CDR3 loop reads CASSPGQGEEKLFF. In nucleotides, the CDR3 is TGTGCCAGCAGCCCGGGACAGGGGGAGGAAAAACTGTTTTTT. The chain couples TRBV7-9 to TRBJ1-4, with 11 bases lining up with TRBD1. Unmatched junction bases numbered 4, after V lost 5 bases and J lost 8 bases. CDR1 is SEHNR, CDR2 FQNEAQ, per germline (reference sequence). This CDR3 is built from 14 residues. The complete variable domain, with remaining parts taken from reference TRBV7-9 and TRBJ1-4, reads DTGVSQNPRHKITKRGQNVTFRCDPISEHNRLYWYRQTLGQGPEFLTYFQNEAQLEKSRLLSDRFSAERPKGSFSTLEIQRTEQGDSAMYLCASSPGQGEEKLFFGSGTQLSVL.

This clonotype has a handful of counts. The V call is TRBV4-1, the J call TRBJ1-1; D unresolved. The CDR3 is made up of 13 amino acids. The V gene's germline CDR1 is MGHRA and CDR2 YSYEKL. V lost 2 bases and J 8 bases, leaving 12 bases between the germline ends. DNA of the CDR3: TGCGCCAGCAGCCAAATGAGGCCAGGAGAAGCTTTCTTT. It translates to CASSQMRPGEAFF.

In its sample, this clonotype was seen a few times. The CDR3 spells CASMTQGAETQYF. The CDR3 DNA follows: TGCGCCAGCATGACGCAGGGGGCAGAGACCCAGTACTTC. The chain joins TRBV5-1 to TRBJ2-5, with 8 bases matching TRBD1. The germline gives CDR1 SGHRS, CDR2 YFSETQ. V lost 6 bases, J lost 4 bases, and 5 bases stayed unmatched. This CDR3 has 13 amino acids. The full variable domain, completed using reference TRBV5-1 and TRBJ2-5, is KAGVTQTPRYLIKTRGQQVTLSCSPISGHRSVSWYQQTPGQGLQFLFEYFSETQRNKGNFPGRFSGRQFSNSRSEMNVSTLELGDSALYLCASMTQGAETQYFGPGTRLLVL.

The chain uses TRBV19 and TRBJ1-6; no definite D call. This CDR3 comprises 13 residues. V lost 3 bases and J lost 13, with 13 bases in between. Germline V gene lookup returns CDR1 LNHDA and CDR2 SQIVND (reference sequence). The CDR3 sequence: CASSIGVDYPLHF. DNA of the CDR3: TGTGCCAGTAGTATTGGGGTCGATTATCCCCTCCACTTT.

This clonotype has just a few counts. The rearrangement links TRBV6-5 to TRBJ2-2; D is perhaps TRBD2 (5 bases). The CDR3 runs 18 residues. V shed 0 bases and J shed 6 bases, with 20 bases lying between them. The germline V gene has CDR1 MNHEY and CDR2 SVGAGI. The CDR3 DNA reads as TGTGCCAGCAGTTACTCGAAGGTCCCGGCGGGTGTATCCGGGGAGCTGTTTTTT. Encoded protein: CASSYSKVPAGVSGELFF.